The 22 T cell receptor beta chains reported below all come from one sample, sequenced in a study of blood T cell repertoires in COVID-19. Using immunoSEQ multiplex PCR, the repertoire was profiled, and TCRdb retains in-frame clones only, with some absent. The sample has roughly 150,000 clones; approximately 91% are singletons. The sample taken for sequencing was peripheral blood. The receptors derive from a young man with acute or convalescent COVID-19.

This CDR3 reads CASSDGQGPGNTIYF. CDR3 DNA sequence: TGTGCCAGCTCAGACGGACAGGGACCCGGAAACACCATATATTTT. The genes are TRBV18 and TRBJ1-3; 8 bases line up with TRBD1. Losses at the gene ends were 5 bases for V and 4 bases for J; bases not matched to a gene: 7. The V gene's germline CDR1 is KGHSH and CDR2 LQKENI. The CDR3 extends over 15 amino acids.

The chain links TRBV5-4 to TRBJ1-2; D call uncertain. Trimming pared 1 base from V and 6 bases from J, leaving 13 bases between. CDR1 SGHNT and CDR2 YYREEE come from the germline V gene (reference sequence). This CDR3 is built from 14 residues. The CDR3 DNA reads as TGTGCCAGCAGCTTGAGTGAGCCCGCGGATGGCTACACCTTC. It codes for CASSLSEPADGYTF.

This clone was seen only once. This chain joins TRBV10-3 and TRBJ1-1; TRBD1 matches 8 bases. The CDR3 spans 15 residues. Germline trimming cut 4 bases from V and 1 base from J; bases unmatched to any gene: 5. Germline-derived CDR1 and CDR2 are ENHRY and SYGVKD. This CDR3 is CAISVLQGGNTEAFF. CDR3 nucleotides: TGTGCCATCAGTGTTCTACAGGGGGGGAACACTGAAGCTTTCTTT.

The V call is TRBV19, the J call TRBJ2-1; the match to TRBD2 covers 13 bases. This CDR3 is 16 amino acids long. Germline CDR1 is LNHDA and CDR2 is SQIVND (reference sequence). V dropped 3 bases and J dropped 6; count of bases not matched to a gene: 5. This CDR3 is CASSIGTSGISNEQFF. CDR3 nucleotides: TGTGCCAGTAGTATCGGGACTAGCGGGATCTCCAATGAGCAGTTCTTC. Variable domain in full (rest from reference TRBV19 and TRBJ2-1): DGGITQSPKYLFRKEGQNVTLSCEQNLNHDAMYWYRQDPGQGLRLIYYSQIVNDFQKGDIAEGYSVSREKKESFPLTVTSAQKNPTAFYLCASSIGTSGISNEQFFGPGTRLTVL.

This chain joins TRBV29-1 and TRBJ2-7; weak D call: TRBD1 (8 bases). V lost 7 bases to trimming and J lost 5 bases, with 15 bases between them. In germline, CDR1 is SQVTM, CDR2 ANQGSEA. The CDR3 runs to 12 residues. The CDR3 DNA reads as TGCAGCGCCTACAGGGGGGGGCACGAGCAGTACTTC. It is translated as CSAYRGGHEQYF.

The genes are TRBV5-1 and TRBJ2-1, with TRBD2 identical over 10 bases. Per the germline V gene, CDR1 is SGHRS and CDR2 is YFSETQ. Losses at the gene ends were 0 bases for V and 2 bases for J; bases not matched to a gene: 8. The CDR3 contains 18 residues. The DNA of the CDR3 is TGCGCCAGCAGCTTGGGATCTAGCGGGAGATCCCCCTACAATGAGCAGTTCTTC. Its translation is CASSLGSSGRSPYNEQFF.

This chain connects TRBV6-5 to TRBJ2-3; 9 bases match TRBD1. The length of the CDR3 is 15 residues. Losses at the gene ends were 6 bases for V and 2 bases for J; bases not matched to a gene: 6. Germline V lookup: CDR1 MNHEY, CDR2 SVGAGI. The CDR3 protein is CASSLQGAPTDTQYF. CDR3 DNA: TGTGCCAGCAGCCTACAGGGGGCGCCCACAGATACGCAGTATTTT.

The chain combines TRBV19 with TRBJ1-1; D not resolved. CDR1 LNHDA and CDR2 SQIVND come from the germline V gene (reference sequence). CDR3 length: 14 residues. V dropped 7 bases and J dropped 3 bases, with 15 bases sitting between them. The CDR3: CASTATGSYTEAFF. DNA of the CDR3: TGTGCCAGTACTGCTACGGGGAGTTACACTGAAGCTTTCTTT.

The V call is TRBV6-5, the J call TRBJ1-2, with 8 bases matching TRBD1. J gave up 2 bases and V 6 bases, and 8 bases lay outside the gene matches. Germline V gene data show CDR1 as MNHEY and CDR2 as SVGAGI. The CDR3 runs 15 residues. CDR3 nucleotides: TGTGCCAGCAGGGCAGGGGGCAAGATAAACTATGGCTACACCTTC. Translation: CASRAGGKINYGYTF.

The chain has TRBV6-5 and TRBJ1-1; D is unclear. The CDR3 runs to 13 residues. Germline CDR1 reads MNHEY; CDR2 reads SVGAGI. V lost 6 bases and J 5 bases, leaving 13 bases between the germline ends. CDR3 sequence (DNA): TGTGCCAGCAGCAAGACACGTGAGACTGAAGCTTTCTTT. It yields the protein CASSKTRETEAFF.

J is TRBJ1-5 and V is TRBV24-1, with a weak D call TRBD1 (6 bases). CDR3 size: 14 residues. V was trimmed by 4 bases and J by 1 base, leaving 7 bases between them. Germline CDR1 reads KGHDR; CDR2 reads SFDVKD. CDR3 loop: CATSEGASNQPQHF. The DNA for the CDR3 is TGTGCCACCAGTGAGGGGGCAAGCAATCAGCCCCAGCATTTT.

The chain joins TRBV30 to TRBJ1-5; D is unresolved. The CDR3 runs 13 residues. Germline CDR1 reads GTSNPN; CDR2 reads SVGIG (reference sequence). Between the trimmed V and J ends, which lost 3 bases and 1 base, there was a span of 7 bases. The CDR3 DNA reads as TGTGCCTGGAGGGGCCGCAGCAATCAGCCCCAGCATTTT. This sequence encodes CAWRGRSNQPQHF.

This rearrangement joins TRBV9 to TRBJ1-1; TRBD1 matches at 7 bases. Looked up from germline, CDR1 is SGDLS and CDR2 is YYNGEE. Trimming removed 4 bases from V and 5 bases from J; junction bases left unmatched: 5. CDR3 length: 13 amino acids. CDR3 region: CASSNEGATEAFF. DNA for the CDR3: TGTGCCAGCAGCAACGAGGGGGCAACTGAAGCTTTCTTT.

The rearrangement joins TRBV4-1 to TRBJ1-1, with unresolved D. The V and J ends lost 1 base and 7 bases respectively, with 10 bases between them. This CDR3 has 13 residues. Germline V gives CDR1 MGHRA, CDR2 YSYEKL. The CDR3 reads CASSQVEGIEAFF. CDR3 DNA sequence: TGCGCCAGCAGCCAAGTAGAGGGCATTGAAGCTTTCTTT.

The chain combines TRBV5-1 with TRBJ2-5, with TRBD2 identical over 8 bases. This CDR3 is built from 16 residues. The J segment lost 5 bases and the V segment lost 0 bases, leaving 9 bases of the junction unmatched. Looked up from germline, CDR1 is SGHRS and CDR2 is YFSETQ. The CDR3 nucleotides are TGCGCCAGCAGCTTGGGGTCCTTTAGCGGGATGGAGACCCAGTACTTC. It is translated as CASSLGSFSGMETQYF.

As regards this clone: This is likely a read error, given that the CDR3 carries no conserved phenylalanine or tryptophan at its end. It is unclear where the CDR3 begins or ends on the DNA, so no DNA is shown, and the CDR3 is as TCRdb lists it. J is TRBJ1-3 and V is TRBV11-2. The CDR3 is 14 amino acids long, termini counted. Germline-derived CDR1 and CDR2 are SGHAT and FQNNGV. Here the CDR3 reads CASSFIGGDGTLVL.

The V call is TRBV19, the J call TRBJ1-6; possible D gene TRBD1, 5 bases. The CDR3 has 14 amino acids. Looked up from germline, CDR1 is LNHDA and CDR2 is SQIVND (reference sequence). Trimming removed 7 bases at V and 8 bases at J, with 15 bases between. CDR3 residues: CASTAFRGDSPLHF. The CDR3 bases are TGTGCCAGTACCGCATTTAGGGGTGATTCACCCCTCCACTTT.

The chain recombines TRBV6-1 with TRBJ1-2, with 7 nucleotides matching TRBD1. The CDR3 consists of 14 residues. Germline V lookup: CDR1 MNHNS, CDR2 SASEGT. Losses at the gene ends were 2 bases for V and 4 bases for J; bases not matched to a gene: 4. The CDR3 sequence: CASSEIRGPYGYTF. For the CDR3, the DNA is TGTGCCAGCAGTGAAATAAGGGGGCCCTATGGCTACACCTTC.

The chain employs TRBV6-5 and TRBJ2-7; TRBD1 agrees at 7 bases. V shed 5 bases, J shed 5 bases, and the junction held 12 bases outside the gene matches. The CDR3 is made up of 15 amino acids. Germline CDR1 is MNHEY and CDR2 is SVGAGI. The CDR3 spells CASSTTRQGRNEQYF. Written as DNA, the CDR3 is TGTGCCAGCAGTACAACTCGACAGGGTCGGAACGAGCAGTACTTC.

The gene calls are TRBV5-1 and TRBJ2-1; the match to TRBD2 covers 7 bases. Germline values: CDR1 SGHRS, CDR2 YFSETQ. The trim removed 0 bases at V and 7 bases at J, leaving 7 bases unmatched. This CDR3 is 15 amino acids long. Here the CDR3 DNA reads TGCGCCAGCAGCTTGGGTCCGGGAGGCAGGAATGAGCAGTTCTTC. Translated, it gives CASSLGPGGRNEQFF. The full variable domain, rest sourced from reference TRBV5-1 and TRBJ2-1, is KAGVTQTPRYLIKTRGQQVTLSCSPISGHRSVSWYQQTPGQGLQFLFEYFSETQRNKGNFPGRFSGRQFSNSRSEMNVSTLELGDSALYLCASSLGPGGRNEQFFGPGTRLTVL.

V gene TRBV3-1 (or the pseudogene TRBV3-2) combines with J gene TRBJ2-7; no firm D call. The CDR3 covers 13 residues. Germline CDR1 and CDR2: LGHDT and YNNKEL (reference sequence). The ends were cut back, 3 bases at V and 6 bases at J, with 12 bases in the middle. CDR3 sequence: CASSHFQWPEQYF. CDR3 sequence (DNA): TGTGCCAGCAGCCATTTCCAGTGGCCCGAGCAGTACTTC.

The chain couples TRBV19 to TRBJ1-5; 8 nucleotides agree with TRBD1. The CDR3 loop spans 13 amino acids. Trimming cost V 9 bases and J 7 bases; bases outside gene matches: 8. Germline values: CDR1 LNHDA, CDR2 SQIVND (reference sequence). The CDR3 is CASWTGSNQPQHF. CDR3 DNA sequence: TGTGCCAGCTGGACAGGGTCTAACCAGCCCCAGCATTTT.